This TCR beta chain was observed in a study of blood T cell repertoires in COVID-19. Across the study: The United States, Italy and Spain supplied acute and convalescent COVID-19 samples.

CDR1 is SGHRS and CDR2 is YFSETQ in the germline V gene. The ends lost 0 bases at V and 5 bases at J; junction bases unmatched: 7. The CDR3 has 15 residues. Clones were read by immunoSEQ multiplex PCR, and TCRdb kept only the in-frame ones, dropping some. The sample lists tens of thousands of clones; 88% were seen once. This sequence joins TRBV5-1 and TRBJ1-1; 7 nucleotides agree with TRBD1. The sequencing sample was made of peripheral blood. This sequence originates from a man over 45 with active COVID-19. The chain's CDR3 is CASSLETGAVTEAFF. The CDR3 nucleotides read TGCGCCAGCAGCTTGGAAACAGGGGCGGTAACTGAAGCTTTCTTT.